This is a list of T cell receptor beta chains from one sample in a study of response to subunit inactivated influenza vaccine. MiXCR, applied by TCRdb to the RT-PCR reads, yields one record per CDR3 protein. The table shows around 580,000 distinct CDR3 sequences, with 12% occurring only once. The material was PBMCs from blood, obtained on the day of vaccination. The source is a man aged 50-59 years who received an inactivated influenza vaccine. CDR3s include the opening cysteine and the closing phenylalanine or tryptophan. The D gene is left open where the match is weak. Expanded clones get a size class; other rows say once, few or many, or leave the size out.

abundance: few
v_gene: TRBV27
j_gene: TRBJ2-1
d_gene: TRBD2
CDR3nt: TGTGCCAGCAGTGCAACGGGCGGGAGCTCCTACAATGAGCAGTTCTTC
CDR3aa: CASSATGGSSYNEQFF

abundance: few
v_gene: TRBV7-2
j_gene: TRBJ1-3
d_gene: -
CDR3nt: TGTGCCAGCAGCGAGGGACCGCTAGGTATCGGAAACACCATATATTTT
CDR3aa: CASSEGPLGIGNTIYF

abundance: few
v_gene: TRBV12-3/TRBV12-4
j_gene: TRBJ2-1
d_gene: -
CDR3nt: TGTGCCAGCAGTTTACTAGTTCCCGAGCAGTTCTTC
CDR3aa: CASSLLVPEQFF

abundance: many
v_gene: TRBV20-1
j_gene: TRBJ1-3
d_gene: -
CDR3nt: TGCAGTGCTAGACGGGGTTTGTCTGGAAACACCATATATTTT
CDR3aa: CSARRGLSGNTIYF

abundance: -
v_gene: TRBV28
j_gene: TRBJ2-1
d_gene: TRBD2
CDR3nt: TGTGCCAGCACTTTAAGTAGCGGGGCCGTCTACAATGAGCAGTTCTTC
CDR3aa: CASTLSSGAVYNEQFF

abundance: -
v_gene: TRBV6-2/TRBV6-3
j_gene: TRBJ2-1
d_gene: -
CDR3nt: TGTGCCAGCAGTCCCCGGCGGGACAATGAGCAGTTCTTC
CDR3aa: CASSPRRDNEQFF

abundance: many
v_gene: TRBV7-2
j_gene: TRBJ2-7
d_gene: -
CDR3nt: TGTGCCAGCAGCTTAGCCCCCAAGGGAGGGGGGAAGGCCTACGAGCAGTACTTC
CDR3aa: CASSLAPKGGGKAYEQYF

abundance: few
v_gene: TRBV9
j_gene: TRBJ2-3
d_gene: -
CDR3nt: TGTGCCAGCAGCGGGGACGGTCCAGCAGATACGCAGTATTTT
CDR3aa: CASSGDGPADTQYF

abundance: many
v_gene: TRBV27
j_gene: TRBJ2-7
d_gene: TRBD1
CDR3nt: TGTGCCAGCAGTTTATCCCCACAGGGGATGGTCTACGAGCAGTACTTC
CDR3aa: CASSLSPQGMVYEQYF

abundance: many
v_gene: TRBV19
j_gene: TRBJ2-2
d_gene: -
CDR3nt: TGTGCCAGTAGTCCCGCAGGGAGAGGCACCGGGGAGCTGTTTTTT
CDR3aa: CASSPAGRGTGELFF

abundance: many
v_gene: TRBV29-1
j_gene: TRBJ2-1
d_gene: -
CDR3nt: TGCAGCGTTCCCAAACCGGGACACTTCTACAATGAGCAGTTCTTC
CDR3aa: CSVPKPGHFYNEQFF

abundance: -
v_gene: TRBV7-2
j_gene: TRBJ2-7
d_gene: -
CDR3nt: TGTGCCAGCAGCCCCAGAGACAGGGAGCAGTACTTC
CDR3aa: CASSPRDREQYF

abundance: -
v_gene: TRBV11-2
j_gene: TRBJ2-7
d_gene: TRBD2
CDR3nt: TGTGCCAGCACCACCTTAAGGGGGACTAGCGGGAGGGCCACCTACGAGCAGTACTTC
CDR3aa: CASTTLRGTSGRATYEQYF

abundance: many
v_gene: TRBV6-2/TRBV6-3
j_gene: TRBJ1-5
d_gene: TRBD1
CDR3nt: TGTGCCAGCAGCCCACCGACAGGGGAGGGAAGCAATCAGCCCCAGCATTTT
CDR3aa: CASSPPTGEGSNQPQHF

abundance: few
v_gene: TRBV9
j_gene: TRBJ2-3
d_gene: -
CDR3nt: TGTGCCAGCAGCTTTTCGGTGGGTCGATACACAGATACGCAGTATTTT
CDR3aa: CASSFSVGRYTDTQYF

abundance: few
v_gene: TRBV6-2/TRBV6-3
j_gene: TRBJ2-3
d_gene: -
CDR3nt: TGTGCCAGCAGTTACCAGGCGGCAGATACGCAGTATTTT
CDR3aa: CASSYQAADTQYF

abundance: -
v_gene: TRBV7-9
j_gene: TRBJ1-5
d_gene: TRBD1
CDR3nt: TGTGCCAGCAGCTCACAGGGGGCTTGGGGCAATCAGCCCCAGCATTTT
CDR3aa: CASSSQGAWGNQPQHF

abundance: few
v_gene: TRBV7-9
j_gene: TRBJ2-7
d_gene: -
CDR3nt: TGTGCCAGCAGCTTAGCAGGGCGGGGTGACTACGAGCAGTACTTC
CDR3aa: CASSLAGRGDYEQYF

abundance: few
v_gene: TRBV6-5
j_gene: TRBJ2-7
d_gene: TRBD2
CDR3nt: TGTGCCAGCAGTACTAGCGGGAGCCCTTCCTACGAGCAGTACTTC
CDR3aa: CASSTSGSPSYEQYF

abundance: -
v_gene: TRBV4-3
j_gene: TRBJ2-3
d_gene: TRBD2
CDR3nt: TGCGCCAGCAGCCAAGAGGCGACTAGCGGGAGTACAGATACGCAGTATTTT
CDR3aa: CASSQEATSGSTDTQYF

abundance: few
v_gene: TRBV29-1
j_gene: TRBJ2-5
d_gene: -
CDR3nt: TGCAGCGCCACACCCGCCCGGGGGCACCAAGAGACCCAGTACTTC
CDR3aa: CSATPARGHQETQYF

abundance: few
v_gene: TRBV29-1
j_gene: TRBJ2-3
d_gene: TRBD2
CDR3nt: TGCAGCGCCGACGACTTGGCTAGCGGTGGCACAGATACGCAGTATTTT
CDR3aa: CSADDLASGGTDTQYF

abundance: many
v_gene: TRBV28
j_gene: TRBJ2-3
d_gene: TRBD2
CDR3nt: TGTGCCAGCAGTTTATCACTAGCGGGAGTTCAAACAGATACGCAGTATTTT
CDR3aa: CASSLSLAGVQTDTQYF

abundance: -
v_gene: TRBV27
j_gene: TRBJ1-6
d_gene: -
CDR3nt: TGTGCCAGCAGTTTTCAGGGGAGAGGTTCACCCCTCCACTTT
CDR3aa: CASSFQGRGSPLHF

abundance: -
v_gene: TRBV12-3/TRBV12-4
j_gene: TRBJ2-1
d_gene: TRBD1
CDR3nt: TGTGCCAGCAGTCCCCGGACAGGGTTGAATGAGCAGTTCTTC
CDR3aa: CASSPRTGLNEQFF

abundance: few
v_gene: TRBV27
j_gene: TRBJ1-1
d_gene: -
CDR3nt: TGTGCCACCTCCCCGGATATGAACACTGAAGCTTTCTTT
CDR3aa: CATSPDMNTEAFF

abundance: few
v_gene: TRBV12-3/TRBV12-4
j_gene: TRBJ2-1
d_gene: -
CDR3nt: TGTGCCAGCAGTTTATCCCGAACCAAAACCTACAATGAGCAGTTCTTC
CDR3aa: CASSLSRTKTYNEQFF

abundance: -
v_gene: TRBV2
j_gene: TRBJ2-1
d_gene: TRBD1
CDR3nt: TGTGCCAGCAGTGAACGAATGGACAGGACCTACAATGAGCAGTTCTTC
CDR3aa: CASSERMDRTYNEQFF

abundance: -
v_gene: TRBV7-9
j_gene: TRBJ2-7
d_gene: -
CDR3nt: TGTGCTGTCCCTCGGGGCGCAAATTCCTACGAGCAGTACTTC
CDR3aa: CAVPRGANSYEQYF

abundance: few
v_gene: TRBV12-3/TRBV12-4
j_gene: TRBJ1-4
d_gene: -
CDR3nt: TGTGCCAGCAGTTTTGTCGGTCTTTATGAAAAACTGTTTTTT
CDR3aa: CASSFVGLYEKLFF

abundance: few
v_gene: TRBV5-1
j_gene: TRBJ1-1
d_gene: -
CDR3nt: TGCGCCAGCAGCTTGTGGGCGATGGACACTGAAGCTTTCTTT
CDR3aa: CASSLWAMDTEAFF

abundance: -
v_gene: TRBV5-1
j_gene: TRBJ2-1
d_gene: -
CDR3nt: TGCGCCAGCAGCTTGGGGTCGGGGCTAGTAAGTAAGAATGAGCAGTTCTTC
CDR3aa: CASSLGSGLVSKNEQFF

abundance: -
v_gene: TRBV5-1
j_gene: TRBJ1-6
d_gene: -
CDR3nt: TGCGCCAGCAGCCCGGGAATTACCCCGCTGTCACCCCTCCACTTT
CDR3aa: CASSPGITPLSPLHF

abundance: few
v_gene: TRBV15
j_gene: TRBJ2-1
d_gene: -
CDR3nt: TGTGCCACCAGCAGAGGGGAGACGACGGGGGTTAACAATGAGCAGTTCTTC
CDR3aa: CATSRGETTGVNNEQFF

abundance: -
v_gene: TRBV6-1
j_gene: TRBJ2-2
d_gene: TRBD2
CDR3nt: TGTGCCAGCAGTCGCGGCGGACTAGCGGGGGGGCTCCCCGGGGAGCTGTTTTTT
CDR3aa: CASSRGGLAGGLPGELFF

abundance: few
v_gene: TRBV7-2
j_gene: TRBJ2-3
d_gene: TRBD2
CDR3nt: TGTGCCAGCAGCGCCCGGACTAGCTACAGGGATACGCAGTATTTT
CDR3aa: CASSARTSYRDTQYF

abundance: many
v_gene: TRBV25-1
j_gene: TRBJ1-3
d_gene: TRBD1
CDR3nt: TGTGCCAGCAGTGCTGGGACAGGGGCTGGAAACACCATATATTTT
CDR3aa: CASSAGTGAGNTIYF

abundance: few
v_gene: TRBV12-3/TRBV12-4
j_gene: TRBJ1-2
d_gene: TRBD1
CDR3nt: TGTGCCAGCAGTTGGGACAGGGGAATGAACACCTTC
CDR3aa: CASSWDRGMNTF

abundance: few
v_gene: TRBV10-1
j_gene: TRBJ2-1
d_gene: -
CDR3nt: TGCGCCAGCAGTACGAAATATGAGCAGTTCTTC
CDR3aa: CASSTKYEQFF

abundance: few
v_gene: TRBV24-1
j_gene: TRBJ2-7
d_gene: -
CDR3nt: TGTGCCACCAGTGAAGCAGCCTACGAGCAGTACTTC
CDR3aa: CATSEAAYEQYF

abundance: -
v_gene: TRBV5-8
j_gene: TRBJ1-1
d_gene: TRBD1
CDR3nt: TGTGCCAGCAGCTGGGACCGGGACAGTGAAGCTTTCTTT
CDR3aa: CASSWDRDSEAFF

abundance: many
v_gene: TRBV28
j_gene: TRBJ2-1
d_gene: -
CDR3nt: TGTGCCAGCAGTTTAAGGACGGGCCCCTACAATGAGCAGTTCTTC
CDR3aa: CASSLRTGPYNEQFF